This T cell receptor beta chain emerged from a study of PD-L1 blockade in urothelial cancer. At the level of the study: The authors examined blood 3 weeks (second dose) and 6 weeks after treatment start.

As for time point: pretreatment peripheral blood. Patients had locally advanced or metastatic urothelial carcinoma. Trimming stripped 3 bases from V and 7 bases from J, with 11 bases between. The CDR3 has 13 residues. Looked up from germline, CDR1 is SGDLS and CDR2 is YYNGEE. Data came from immunoSEQ multiplex PCR; TCRdb stores just in-frame clones and leaves some out. In the table there are over 30,000 clones, approximately 87% of which are singletons. The source of this sequence is a man in his sixties with urothelial cancer. The genes are TRBV9 and TRBJ1-5; TRBD1 might be the D (6 bases). Specimen: PBMCs, collected around atezolizumab (anti-PD-L1) treatment. CDR3 in amino acids: CASSEGGEQPQHF. The CDR3, as DNA: TGTGCCAGCAGCGAAGGGGGGGAACAGCCCCAGCATTTT.